The 22 T cell receptor beta chains in this list originate from one sample, sequenced in a study of T cells after yellow fever vaccination. In TCRdb, the 5' RACE reads were re-called with MiXCR into one record per CDR3 protein. Among over 110,000 distinct CDR3 sequences, 6.5% to 8.5% were seen once, and the ten largest hold less than 0.85%. Sequencing was performed on CD4+ T cells sorted from PBMCs, taken 5 days after the yellow fever booster vaccination. These receptors were collected from a man younger than 45 who received the YFV17D yellow fever vaccine.

This clonotype was seen many times. The chain links TRBV6-5 to TRBJ1-2; a weak D match, TRBD1 (5 bases). Trimming shortened V by 2 bases and J by 5 bases, and 12 bases separated the two germline ends. The V gene's germline CDR1 is MNHEY and CDR2 SVGAGI. The CDR3 spans 14 residues. CDR3 amino acids: CASSYSPGIYGYTF. CDR3 bases: TGTGCCAGCAGTTACAGCCCAGGGATTTATGGCTACACCTTC.

There are many counts of this clonotype. The chain couples TRBV5-1 to TRBJ2-3; 7 bases align to TRBD2. The CDR3 totals 15 residues. Per germline, CDR1 SGHRS and CDR2 YFSETQ. Trimming at V came to 5 bases and at J to 0 bases, leaving 6 bases not matched to a gene. CDR3 nucleotide sequence: TGCGCCAGCAGTGTGAGCGGGATTAGCACAGATACGCAGTATTTT. Amino acids: CASSVSGISTDTQYF.

This clonotype has at least ten counts. V usage is TRBV7-6 and J usage is TRBJ2-5; D may be TRBD2 (5 bases). CDR1 is SGHVS and CDR2 is FNYEAQ in the germline V gene. V was clipped by 3 bases and J by 5 bases, with 19 bases between them. The CDR3 covers 16 residues. The CDR3 protein is CASSLGIGGGWETQYF. CDR3 DNA sequence: TGTGCCAGCAGCTTGGGAATTGGAGGTGGCTGGGAGACCCAGTACTTC.

This clonotype was counted ten times or more. V gene TRBV20-1 combines with J gene TRBJ2-3; D may correspond to TRBD1 or TRBD2 (5 bases each). The CDR3 length is 13 residues. CDR1 is DFQATT and CDR2 is SNEGSKA in the germline V gene (reference sequence). V lost 6 bases and J lost 7, with 17 bases in between. CDR3 DNA sequence: TGCAGTGCGTCACTGGGGGAACGGTATACGCAGTATTTT. This gives the protein CSASLGERYTQYF.

This clonotype was recorded at least ten times. The chain is built from TRBV20-1 and TRBJ2-5; 10 nucleotides match TRBD2. This CDR3 has 13 residues. Germline-derived CDR1 and CDR2 are DFQATT and SNEGSKA (reference sequence). CDR3 amino acids: CTGLAVSQETQYF. CDR3 DNA sequence: TGCACCGGACTAGCGGTGTCTCAAGAGACCCAGTACTTC.

This clonotype was seen at least ten times. The V call is TRBV7-9, the J call TRBJ2-2; D gene ambiguous. This CDR3 spans 15 amino acids. Trimming left V 5 bases short and J 5 bases short, with 15 bases between. Germline CDR1 is SEHNR and CDR2 is FQNEAQ (reference sequence). The CDR3 here is CASSPSRIRTGELFF. For the CDR3, the DNA is TGTGCCAGCAGCCCTTCCCGGATAAGAACCGGGGAGCTGTTTTTT.

There are many counts of this clonotype. This chain joins TRBV18 and TRBJ1-1; D is unresolved. Trimming stripped 5 bases from V and 1 base from J, with 5 bases between. Germline CDR1 is KGHSH and CDR2 is LQKENI. This CDR3 contains 12 residues. The CDR3 DNA reads TGTGCCAGCTCAACAGCGAACACTGAAGCTTTCTTT. Translating it yields CASSTANTEAFF.

This clonotype was observed many times. The V and J genes are TRBV5-6 and TRBJ2-7, with 8 nucleotides matching TRBD2. In germline, CDR1 is SGHDT, CDR2 YYEEEE. The CDR3 is 17 amino acids. After removal of 4 bases from V and 6 bases from J, the junction contained 18 bases not matched to a gene. CDR3 sequence reads: CASSKGLDKGSSAEQYF. The CDR3 region has the DNA TGTGCCAGCAGCAAGGGACTAGACAAAGGCTCCTCTGCCGAGCAGTACTTC.

In regard to this clonotype: A much larger clone is a single base away; this may be a read error. This chain joins TRBV5-1 and TRBJ2-2; maybe TRBD2 (6 bases). The germline V gene has CDR1 SGHRS and CDR2 YFSETQ. CDR3 length: 16 residues. In DNA, the CDR3 is TGCGCCAGCAGCTTGGAACTAGCCCGAAACACCGGGGATCTGTTTTTT. It codes for CASSLELARNTGDLFF.

This clonotype has at least ten counts. The rearrangement links TRBV29-1 to TRBJ2-5; D possibly matches TRBD1 or TRBD2 (5 bases each). Germline CDR1 is SQVTM and CDR2 is ANQGSEA. The ends were cut back, 0 bases at V and 5 bases at J, with 13 bases in the middle. The CDR3 consists of 14 residues. CDR3 region: CSVEDRGPRETQYF. The CDR3 region has the DNA TGCAGCGTTGAAGATCGGGGCCCGAGGGAGACCCAGTACTTC.

This clonotype was seen many times. The J gene is TRBJ1-3, the V gene TRBV6-1, with D uncertain. Germline CDR1 is MNHNS and CDR2 is SASEGT. V was shortened by 6 bases and J by 3 bases, with 21 bases between the two germline ends. This CDR3 spans 17 amino acids. DNA of the CDR3: TGTGCCAGCAGGGATACCTCCAAAGCCGCTAGTGGAAACACCATATATTTT. It codes for CASRDTSKAASGNTIYF.

This clonotype was seen at least ten times. This rearrangement joins TRBV7-8 to TRBJ2-1; 7 bases align to TRBD2. The CDR3 sequence is 14 residues long. V gave up 6 bases and J gave up 3 bases; unmatched junction bases: 5. Germline V gives CDR1 SGHVS, CDR2 FQNEAQ. CDR3 sequence reads: CASRVRDYYNEQFF. The CDR3 DNA is TGTGCCAGCAGGGTCCGGGACTACTACAATGAGCAGTTCTTC.

This clonotype came up many times. The chain employs TRBV15 and TRBJ1-4, with D unresolved. The CDR3 has 13 residues. The V gene's germline CDR1 is LNHNV and CDR2 YYDKDF (reference sequence). With 0 bases removed from V and 8 bases from J, the gap between germline ends came to 7 bases. The CDR3 spells CATSRDLKEKLFF. CDR3 DNA: TGTGCCACCAGCAGAGATCTGAAAGAAAAACTGTTTTTT. The full variable domain, completed using reference TRBV15 and TRBJ1-4, is DAMVIQNPRYQVTQFGKPVTLSCSQTLNHNVMYWYQQKSSQAPKLLFHYYDKDFNNEADTPDNFQSRRPNTSFCFLDIRSPGLGDTAMYLCATSRDLKEKLFFGSGTQLSVL.

This clonotype was counted many times. The CDR3 DNA sequence: TGTGCCAGCAGGGCGACAGGGTACGAGCAGTACTTC. Its translation: CASRATGYEQYF. The rearrangement joins TRBV5-5 to TRBJ2-7; 7 bases align to TRBD1. The CDR3 has 12 residues. Germline V gives CDR1 SGHKS, CDR2 YYEKEE (reference sequence). J lost 4 bases, V lost 5 bases, and 3 bases had no gene match.

The J gene is TRBJ2-3, the V gene TRBV5-4, with TRBD1 matching over 7 bases. Trimming took 0 bases from V and 0 from J; bases not matched to a gene: 7. Germline V gene lookup returns CDR1 SGHNT and CDR2 YYREEE (reference sequence). CDR3 length: 17 residues. CDR3 sequence (DNA): TGTGCCAGCAGCTTGGCCGCGACAGGGTTCAGCACAGATACGCAGTATTTT. It codes for CASSLAATGFSTDTQYF.

There are many counts of this clonotype. CDR3 region: CASSDVGQGSYGYTF. The CDR3, as DNA: TGTGCCAGCAGTGACGTAGGACAGGGGTCCTATGGCTACACCTTC. The rearrangement joins TRBV7-9 to TRBJ1-2, with 9 bases aligning to TRBD1. V lost 6 bases, J lost 4 bases, and 9 bases stayed unmatched. Germline V CDR1 and CDR2: SEHNR, FQNEAQ (reference sequence). The CDR3 spans 15 residues.

The V call is TRBV7-2, the J call TRBJ2-3; D unresolved. Germline values: CDR1 SGHTA, CDR2 FQGNSA. Between the trimmed V and J ends, which lost 5 bases and 0 bases, there was a span of 12 bases. The CDR3 is made up of 15 amino acids. The CDR3 loop is CASSPRAVSTDTQYF. The DNA of the CDR3 is TGTGCCAGCAGCCCCCGAGCTGTTAGCACAGATACGCAGTATTTT.

In the case of this clonotype: A much larger clone sits a single nucleotide away, making a read error possible. The chain uses TRBV6-2 or TRBV6-3 and TRBJ2-1, with 10 bases identical to TRBD2. The germline gives CDR1 MNHEY, CDR2 SVGEGT. The CDR3 is 16 residues long. The CDR3 coding sequence is TGTGACAGCAGGACCAGCGGGAGGGCCTCCTACAATGAGCAGTTCTTC. This encodes CDSRTSGRASYNEQFF.

This clonotype came up many times. The CDR3 DNA reads TGTGCCAGCAGCTTAGGGGACACTGGCGGTGAAAAACTGTTTTTT. Amino acid sequence: CASSLGDTGGEKLFF. The J gene is TRBJ1-4, the V gene TRBV7-9; the D gene is possibly TRBD1 (6 bases). The CDR3 extends over 15 amino acids. The germline V and J ends were trimmed by 1 base and 7 bases, with 13 bases remaining between them. Germline CDR1 is SEHNR and CDR2 is FQNEAQ (reference sequence).

This clonotype was counted ten times or more. The V and J genes are TRBV20-1 and TRBJ1-2; 9 bases fit TRBD1. V trimming: 2 bases; J trimming: 7 bases; junction bases outside the gene matches: 14. The CDR3 runs to 16 residues. Germline assignment: CDR1 DFQATT and CDR2 SNEGSKA (reference sequence). The DNA of the CDR3 is TGCAGTGCTAGATCCAAAGGAGGACAGGGGCTTACTGGCTACACCTTC. Protein: CSARSKGGQGLTGYTF.

This clonotype was picked up a small number of times. The chain combines TRBV7-8 with TRBJ2-1, with D tentatively TRBD2 (5 bases). In germline, CDR1 is SGHVS, CDR2 FQNEAQ. V was pared by 2 bases and J by 3 bases, with 14 bases between. CDR3 size: 16 residues. CDR3 coding DNA: TGTGCCAGCAGCTTATTTAGGAGCGCGGGCTACAATGAGCAGTTCTTC. It codes for CASSLFRSAGYNEQFF.

This clonotype was detected ten times or more. The chain combines TRBV29-1 with TRBJ2-3; D is ambiguous. V was clipped by 3 bases and J by 0 bases, with 7 bases between them. The germline gives CDR1 SQVTM, CDR2 ANQGSEA. The CDR3 spans 13 residues. CDR3 DNA: TGCAGCGTTGAGAAGACTAGCACAGATACGCAGTATTTT. The encoded protein is CSVEKTSTDTQYF.